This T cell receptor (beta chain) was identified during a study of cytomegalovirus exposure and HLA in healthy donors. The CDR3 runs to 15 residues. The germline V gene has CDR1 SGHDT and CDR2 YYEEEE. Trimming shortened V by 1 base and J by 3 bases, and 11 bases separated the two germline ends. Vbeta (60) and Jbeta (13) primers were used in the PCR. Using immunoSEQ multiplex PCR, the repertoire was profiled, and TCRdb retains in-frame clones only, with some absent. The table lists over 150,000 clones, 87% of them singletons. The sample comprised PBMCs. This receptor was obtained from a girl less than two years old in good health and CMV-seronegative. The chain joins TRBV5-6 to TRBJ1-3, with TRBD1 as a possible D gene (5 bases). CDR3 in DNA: TGTGCCAGCAGCTTGCAGGGTGGGGATGGAAACACCATATATTTT. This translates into CASSLQGGDGNTIYF.